The clone carrying this TCR beta chain was picked up a small number of times. Its target is unknown. The sample comes from a study of T cell repertoires in cytomegalovirus infection. Across the study: Indicated by public TCR beta signatures were CMV infection and matching HLA type. The study, taken as a whole, reports: HLA-C-restricted CMV-specific TCR beta clonotypes were dominant in the ex vivo response.

V shed 3 bases and J 4 bases; nucleotides not matched to a gene: 6. The CDR3 contains 14 residues. CDR1 is DFQATT, CDR2 SNEGSKA, per germline (reference sequence). TCRdb recomputed calls from the reads with MiXCR, one row per CDR3 protein. The sample includes hundreds of thousands of distinct CDR3 sequences, approximately 10% of them seen just once. The sample comprised PBMCs. This sequence joins TRBV20-1 and TRBJ2-1, with 7 nucleotides matching TRBD2. The clonotype comes from a human donor in good health (CMV status not recorded). Some clones in this sample may be carry-over from other donors' samples. CDR3 protein: CSASSSGNYNEQFF. The CDR3 DNA reads as TGCAGTGCTAGTTCCAGCGGGAATTACAATGAGCAGTTCTTC.